The clone carrying this T cell receptor beta chain was counted a single time. Its antigen is unidentified. The data stem from a study of shared clonotypes between healthy human individuals. Study-level background: Three plates each covered CD4 naive and memory; CD8 naive two, CD8 memory one.

The CDR3 is made up of 16 amino acids. Looked up from germline, CDR1 is ENHRY and CDR2 is SYGVKD. The V gene lost 0 bases and the J gene lost 0 bases, with 11 bases spanning the gap. The study's findings and limits: Represented diversity, genetic and exposure-history alike, was limited by few donors. Around 5.3% of naive CD4 clonotypes were shared across four donors.

Using immunoSEQ multiplex PCR, the repertoire was profiled, and TCRdb retains in-frame clones only, with some absent. The table lists 650,000 to 800,000 clones, 92% of them singletons. Naive CD8 cells were CD45RO-negative, positively selected for CCR7, excluding terminally differentiated effector memory CD45RA+ cells. Nashville, Tennessee was home to all donors, each a Caucasian adult. The sequencing input was naive CD8+ T cells sorted from blood. The V call is TRBV10-3, the J call TRBJ2-5; maybe TRBD1 (6 bases). The TCR was taken from a man aged 25-45 years in good health. The CDR3 DNA reads as TGTGCCATCAGTGAGTCGGCAGGGGAGTACCAAGAGACCCAGTACTTC. This translates into CAISESAGEYQETQYF.